This TCR beta chain stems from a study of T cells after yellow fever vaccination (dated by TCRdb to about 2019). Concerning the study at large: The SMART-Seq v4 Ultra Low Input RNA kit was used to prepare libraries from fractions with low cell numbers. To follow T-cell clones before and after primary and booster YFV17D yellow fever vaccination, bulk TCR alpha and beta repertoires were sequenced over time. Two healthy male donors, one aged 18 to 30 and one aged 30 to 40 years, were included in the cohort. Blood samples were taken at several timepoints before and after primary and secondary immunization, and bulk PBMC replicates and cell subsets were isolated. Points the paper makes about the study in general: A small share of clonotypes occurred in both CD4 and CD8 compartments, likely arising from convergent recombination. Only a couple of donors were included in the study, so the extent to which the findings can be generalized is limited. Computational filtering was required because FACS-sorted repertoires could contain abundant contaminating clonotypes from the bulk population. Most clones expanded after primary vaccination (around 97% of CD4 and 88% of CD8) were re-detected after the booster, suggesting that broad memory maintenance occurred. Compared with the primary T-cell response, the secondary T-cell response was weaker but faster, peaking on day 5 rather than day 15.

This specimen's treatment or condition label, interpreted: live attenuated yellow fever vaccine strain. PBMCs were isolated from peripheral blood using a standard Ficoll-Paque protocol. CD4 and CD8 T-cell fractions were isolated with Dynabeads CD4 and CD8 positive selection kits. RNA was extracted with TriZol from bulk PBMCs, CD4 and CD8 fractions, and dextramer-positive and dextramer-negative fractions. On this clonotype itself: What this receptor recognizes is not known. No clone much larger than this one lies a single base away; base qualities are absent.

CDR1 and CDR2 are read off the germline V gene as WSHSY and SAAADI. The CDR3 numbers 20 residues from cysteine through phenylalanine. Only the CDR3 part of the read is kept: 60 bases, read in frame from the first base. Trimming leaves V shorter by 6 bases and J shorter by 4 bases, with the junction holding 19 bases beyond the gene matches. The data were produced on an Illumina NovaSeq 6000. TCR cDNA was synthesized by 5'RACE template switching, which introduced a universal primer site and unique molecular identifiers. Priming of cDNA synthesis was performed from both the TCR alpha and TCR beta constant segments. Libraries were amplified in two PCR steps, with sample barcodes and sequencing adapters added in the second step. Sequencing of the libraries was done on either Illumina HiSeq 2500 (2x100 bp) or NovaSeq (2x150 bp). In the authors' own workflow: Reads were demultiplexed and collapsed into UMI consensus sequences with MIGEC, and V(D)J alignment was performed with MiXCR. Vaccine-responding clonotypes were defined with edgeR using replicate PBMC samples, requiring FDR below 0.01 and a log2 fold change above 5 up to day 15. Each bulk clonotype received a CD4 or CD8 identity based on whether the sequenced CD4 or CD8 repertoire contained that clonotype at higher abundance. TCRdb reprocessed the public reads (quality trimming at Q25 with fastp, clone calling with MiXCR) and kept in-frame beta chains. Under each unique CDR3 protein, matching rows form one entry showing the most common genes and DNA. Here the V and J calls rest on TCRdb's processing, not on the authors' analysis. A total of about 300,000 distinct CDR3 sequences appear in this sample, less than 9.5% of them only once. The ten largest clones represent about 3% of the sample.

The sequences come from CD4+ T cells sorted from PBMCs, collected 5 days after the yellow fever booster vaccination. The sequence was obtained from a man younger than 30 who received the YFV17D yellow fever vaccine. The sequence joins TRBV10-2 to TRBJ2-3, and 13 bases in between align with TRBD2. CDR3 sequence: CASSETPQGILAGGADTQYF. The base sequence is TGCGCCAGCAGCGAAACCCCTCAGGGGATACTAGCGGGAGGGGCAGATACGCAGTATTTT.